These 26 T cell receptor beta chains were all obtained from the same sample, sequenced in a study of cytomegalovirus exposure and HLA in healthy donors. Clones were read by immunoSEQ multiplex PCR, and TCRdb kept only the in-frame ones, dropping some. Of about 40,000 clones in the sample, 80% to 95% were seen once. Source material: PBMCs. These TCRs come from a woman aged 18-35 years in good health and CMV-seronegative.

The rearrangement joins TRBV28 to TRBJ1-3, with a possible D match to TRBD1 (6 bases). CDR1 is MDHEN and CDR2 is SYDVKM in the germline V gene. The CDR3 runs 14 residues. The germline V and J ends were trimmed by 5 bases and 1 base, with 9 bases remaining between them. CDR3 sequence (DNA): TGTGCCAGCAGTAACAGGGAATCTGGAAACACCATATATTTT. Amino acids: CASSNRESGNTIYF.

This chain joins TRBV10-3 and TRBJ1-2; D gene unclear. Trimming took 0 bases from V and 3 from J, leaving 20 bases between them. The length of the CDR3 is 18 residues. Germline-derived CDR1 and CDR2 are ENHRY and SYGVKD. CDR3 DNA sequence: TGTGCCATCAGTGAGTCCCAAGAGGATGCTGGGTTGGACTATGGCTACACCTTC. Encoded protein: CAISESQEDAGLDYGYTF.

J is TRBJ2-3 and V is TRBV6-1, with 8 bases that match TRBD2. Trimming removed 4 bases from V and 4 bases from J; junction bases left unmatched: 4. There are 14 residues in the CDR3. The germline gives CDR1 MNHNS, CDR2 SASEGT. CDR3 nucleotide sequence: TGTGCCAGCAGTGGTAGCGGGATCGCAGATACGCAGTATTTT. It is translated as CASSGSGIADTQYF.

CDR3 DNA: TGTGCCAGCACCCTAGGACAGGTAGTCACTGAAGCTTTCTTT. Residues: CASTLGQVVTEAFF. V usage is TRBV28 and J usage is TRBJ1-1; 7 bases align to TRBD1. Germline V gene data show CDR1 as MDHEN and CDR2 as SYDVKM. V lost 7 bases and J lost 4; bases outside the gene matches: 9. The CDR3 has 14 residues. The complete variable domain, with remaining parts taken from reference TRBV28 and TRBJ1-1, reads DVKVTQSSRYLVKRTGEKVFLECVQDMDHENMFWYRQDPGLGLRLIYFSYDVKMKEKGDIPEGYSVSREKKERFSLILESASTNQTSMYLCASTLGQVVTEAFFGQGTRLTVV.

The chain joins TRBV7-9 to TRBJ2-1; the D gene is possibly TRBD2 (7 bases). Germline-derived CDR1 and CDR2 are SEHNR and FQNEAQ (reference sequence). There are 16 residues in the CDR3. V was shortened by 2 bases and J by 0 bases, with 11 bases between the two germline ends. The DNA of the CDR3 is TGTGCCAGCAGCTTAAGGGGGGGAAACTCCTACAATGAGCAGTTCTTC. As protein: CASSLRGGNSYNEQFF.

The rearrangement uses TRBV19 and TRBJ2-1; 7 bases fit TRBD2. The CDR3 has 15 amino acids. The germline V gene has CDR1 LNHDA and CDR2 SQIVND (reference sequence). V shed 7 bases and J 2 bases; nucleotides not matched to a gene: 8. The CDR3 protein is CASTYDGGTYNEQFF. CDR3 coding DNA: TGTGCCAGTACCTATGACGGGGGGACCTACAATGAGCAGTTCTTC.

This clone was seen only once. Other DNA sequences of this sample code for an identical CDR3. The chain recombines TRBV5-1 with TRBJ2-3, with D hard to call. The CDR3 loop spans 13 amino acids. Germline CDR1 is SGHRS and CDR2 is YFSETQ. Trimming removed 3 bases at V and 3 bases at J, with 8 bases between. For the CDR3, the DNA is TGCGCCAGCAGCTCTCCCCCTACAGATACGCAGTATTTT. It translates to CASSSPPTDTQYF.

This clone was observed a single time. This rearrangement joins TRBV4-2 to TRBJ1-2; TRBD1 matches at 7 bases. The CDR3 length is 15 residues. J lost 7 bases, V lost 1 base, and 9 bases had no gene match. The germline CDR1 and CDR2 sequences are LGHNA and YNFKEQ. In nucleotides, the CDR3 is TGTGCCAGCAGCCAAGTTGAGGCAGGGGGACTTGGCTACACCTTC. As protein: CASSQVEAGGLGYTF.

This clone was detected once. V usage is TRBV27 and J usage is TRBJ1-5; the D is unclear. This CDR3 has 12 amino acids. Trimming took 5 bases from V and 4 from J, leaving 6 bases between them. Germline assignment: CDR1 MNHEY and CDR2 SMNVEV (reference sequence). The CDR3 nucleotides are TGTGCCAGCAGTACTATGAATCAGCCCCAGCATTTT. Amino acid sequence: CASSTMNQPQHF.

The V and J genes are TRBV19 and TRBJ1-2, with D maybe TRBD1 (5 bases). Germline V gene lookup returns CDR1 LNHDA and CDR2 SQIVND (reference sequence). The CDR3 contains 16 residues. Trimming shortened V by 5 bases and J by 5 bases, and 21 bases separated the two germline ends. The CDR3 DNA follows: TGTGCCAGTAGTCCAGTTCGTGGGGGGGACCTTTATGGCTACACCTTC. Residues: CASSPVRGGDLYGYTF. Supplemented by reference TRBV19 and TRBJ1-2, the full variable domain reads DGGITQSPKYLFRKEGQNVTLSCEQNLNHDAMYWYRQDPGQGLRLIYYSQIVNDFQKGDIAEGYSVSREKKESFPLTVTSAQKNPTAFYLCASSPVRGGDLYGYTFGSGTRLTVV.

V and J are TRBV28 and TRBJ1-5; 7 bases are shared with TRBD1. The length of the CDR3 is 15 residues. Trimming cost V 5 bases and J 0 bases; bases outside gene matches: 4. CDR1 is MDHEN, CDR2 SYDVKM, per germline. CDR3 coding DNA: TGTGCCAGCAGTCTCACAGGGGTTAGCAATCAGCCCCAGCATTTT. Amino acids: CASSLTGVSNQPQHF.

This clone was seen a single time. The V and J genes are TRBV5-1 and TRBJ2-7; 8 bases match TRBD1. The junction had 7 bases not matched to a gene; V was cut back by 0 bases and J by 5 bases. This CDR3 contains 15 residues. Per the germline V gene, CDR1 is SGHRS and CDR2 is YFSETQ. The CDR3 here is CASSLGIGQGHEQYF. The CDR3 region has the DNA TGCGCCAGCAGCTTGGGAATAGGACAGGGCCACGAGCAGTACTTC.

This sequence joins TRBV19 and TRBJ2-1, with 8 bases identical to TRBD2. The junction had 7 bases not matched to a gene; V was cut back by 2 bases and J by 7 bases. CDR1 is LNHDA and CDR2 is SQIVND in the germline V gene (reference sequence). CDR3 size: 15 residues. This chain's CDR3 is CASSIIRGGENEQFF. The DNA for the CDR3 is TGTGCCAGTAGTATAATTCGGGGGGGCGAAAATGAGCAGTTCTTC.

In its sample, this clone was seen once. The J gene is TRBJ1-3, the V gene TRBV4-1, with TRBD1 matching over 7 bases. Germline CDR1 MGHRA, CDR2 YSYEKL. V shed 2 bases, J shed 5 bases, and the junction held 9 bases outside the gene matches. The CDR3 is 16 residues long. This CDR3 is CASSQPRGQPRNTIYF. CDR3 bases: TGCGCCAGCAGCCAACCCAGGGGACAGCCGCGAAACACCATATATTTT.

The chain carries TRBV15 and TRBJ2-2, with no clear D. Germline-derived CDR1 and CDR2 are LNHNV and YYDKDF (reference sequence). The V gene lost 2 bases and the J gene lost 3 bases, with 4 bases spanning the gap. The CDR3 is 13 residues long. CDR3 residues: CATSRPYTGELFF. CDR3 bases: TGTGCCACCAGCAGACCGTACACCGGGGAGCTGTTTTTT.

CDR3 in amino acids: CASPSRRTGGIGELFF. In DNA, the CDR3 is TGTGCCAGCCCCTCTCGGCGGACAGGGGGTATCGGGGAGCTGTTTTTT. The V gene is TRBV27, the J gene TRBJ2-2, with TRBD1 matching 10 bases. There are 16 residues in the CDR3. Germline CDR1 MNHEY, CDR2 SMNVEV (reference sequence). V lost 8 bases, J lost 7 bases, and 13 bases stayed unmatched.

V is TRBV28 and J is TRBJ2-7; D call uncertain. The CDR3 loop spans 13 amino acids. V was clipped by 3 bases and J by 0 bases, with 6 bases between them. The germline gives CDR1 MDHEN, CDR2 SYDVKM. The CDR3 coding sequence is TGTGCCAGCAGTTTCGCAGACTCCTACGAGCAGTACTTC. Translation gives CASSFADSYEQYF. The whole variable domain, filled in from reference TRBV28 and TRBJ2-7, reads DVKVTQSSRYLVKRTGEKVFLECVQDMDHENMFWYRQDPGLGLRLIYFSYDVKMKEKGDIPEGYSVSREKKERFSLILESASTNQTSMYLCASSFADSYEQYFGPGTRLTVT.

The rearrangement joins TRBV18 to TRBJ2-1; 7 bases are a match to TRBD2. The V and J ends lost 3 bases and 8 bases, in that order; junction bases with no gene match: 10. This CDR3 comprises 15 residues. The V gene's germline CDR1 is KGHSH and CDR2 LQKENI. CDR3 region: CASSPPGRARDEQFF. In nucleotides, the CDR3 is TGTGCCAGCTCACCGCCTGGGAGGGCCCGGGATGAGCAGTTCTTC.

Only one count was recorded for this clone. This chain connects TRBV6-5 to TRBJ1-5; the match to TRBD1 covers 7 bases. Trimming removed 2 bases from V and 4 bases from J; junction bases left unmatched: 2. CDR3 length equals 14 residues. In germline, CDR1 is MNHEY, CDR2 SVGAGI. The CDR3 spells CASSYGTENQPQHF. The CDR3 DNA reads TGTGCCAGCAGTTACGGGACAGAAAATCAGCCCCAGCATTTT.

Here the CDR3 reads CASSLEVREGEQYF. The CDR3 DNA reads as TGTGCCAGCAGCTTGGAAGTAAGGGAGGGCGAGCAGTACTTC. This sequence joins TRBV5-6 and TRBJ2-7; TRBD2 aligns across 7 bases. The CDR3 sequence is 14 residues long. The V gene end was trimmed by 0 bases and the J gene end by 6 bases; junction bases not matched to a gene: 6. Germline-derived CDR1 and CDR2 are SGHDT and YYEEEE.

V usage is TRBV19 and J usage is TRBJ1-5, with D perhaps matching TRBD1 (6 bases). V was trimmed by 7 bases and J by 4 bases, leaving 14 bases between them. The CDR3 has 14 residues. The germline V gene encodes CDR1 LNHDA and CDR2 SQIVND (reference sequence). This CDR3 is CASTSVTGNQPQHF. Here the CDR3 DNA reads TGTGCCAGTACCTCAGTCACAGGGAATCAGCCCCAGCATTTT.

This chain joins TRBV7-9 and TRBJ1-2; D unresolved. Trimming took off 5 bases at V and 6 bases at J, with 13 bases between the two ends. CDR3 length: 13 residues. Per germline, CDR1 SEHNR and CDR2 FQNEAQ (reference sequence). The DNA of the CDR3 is TGTGCCAGCAGCCCTAGTGCACCTCATGGCTACACCTTC. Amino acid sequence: CASSPSAPHGYTF.

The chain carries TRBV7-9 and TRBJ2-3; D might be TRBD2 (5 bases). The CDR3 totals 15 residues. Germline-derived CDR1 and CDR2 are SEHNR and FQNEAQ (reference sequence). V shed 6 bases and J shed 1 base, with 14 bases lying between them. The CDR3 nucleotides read TGTGCCAGCAGTCAACTAGTCCAGGGCACAGATACGCAGTATTTT. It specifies CASSQLVQGTDTQYF.

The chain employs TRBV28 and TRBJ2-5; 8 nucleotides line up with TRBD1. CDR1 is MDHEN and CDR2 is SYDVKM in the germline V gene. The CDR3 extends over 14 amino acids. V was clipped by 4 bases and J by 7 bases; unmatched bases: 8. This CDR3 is CASSSRDRSGTQYF. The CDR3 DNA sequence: TGTGCCAGCAGTTCTCGGGACAGGTCGGGGACCCAGTACTTC.

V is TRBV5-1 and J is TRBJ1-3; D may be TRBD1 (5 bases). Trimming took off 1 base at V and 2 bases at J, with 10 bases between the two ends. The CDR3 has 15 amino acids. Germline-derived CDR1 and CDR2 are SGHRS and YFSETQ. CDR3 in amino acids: CASSLYGRAGNTIYF. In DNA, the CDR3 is TGCGCCAGCAGCTTGTATGGCAGGGCTGGAAACACCATATATTTT.

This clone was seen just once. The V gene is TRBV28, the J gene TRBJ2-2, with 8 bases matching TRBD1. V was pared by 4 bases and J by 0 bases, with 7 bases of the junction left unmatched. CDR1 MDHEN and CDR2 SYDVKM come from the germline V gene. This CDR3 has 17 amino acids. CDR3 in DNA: TGTGCCAGCAGTTCCCTAGGACAGGGAGCGAACACCGGGGAGCTGTTTTTT. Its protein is CASSSLGQGANTGELFF.